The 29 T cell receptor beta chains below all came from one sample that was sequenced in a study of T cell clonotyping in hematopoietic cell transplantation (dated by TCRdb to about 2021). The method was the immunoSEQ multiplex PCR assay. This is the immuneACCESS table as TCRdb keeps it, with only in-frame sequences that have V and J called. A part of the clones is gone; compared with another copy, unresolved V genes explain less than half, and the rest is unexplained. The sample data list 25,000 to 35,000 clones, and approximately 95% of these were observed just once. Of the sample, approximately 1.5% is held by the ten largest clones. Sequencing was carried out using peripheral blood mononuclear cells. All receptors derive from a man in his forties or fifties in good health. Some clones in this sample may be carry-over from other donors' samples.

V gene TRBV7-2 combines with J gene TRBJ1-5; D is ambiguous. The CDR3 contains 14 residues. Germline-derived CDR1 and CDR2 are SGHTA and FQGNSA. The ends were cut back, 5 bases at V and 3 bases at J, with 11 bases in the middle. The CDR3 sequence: CASSRTAPNQPQHF. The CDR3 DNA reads TGTGCCAGCAGCCGGACCGCGCCCAATCAGCCCCAGCATTTT.

CDR3 DNA: TGTGCCAGCAGCTTAGTCTACGAGCAGTACTTC. Translating gives CASSLVYEQYF. J is TRBJ2-7 and V is TRBV7-9; no reliable D call. V was trimmed by 1 base and J by 3 bases, leaving 1 base between them. The CDR3 sequence is 11 residues long. Germline V lookup: CDR1 SEHNR, CDR2 FQNEAQ (reference sequence).

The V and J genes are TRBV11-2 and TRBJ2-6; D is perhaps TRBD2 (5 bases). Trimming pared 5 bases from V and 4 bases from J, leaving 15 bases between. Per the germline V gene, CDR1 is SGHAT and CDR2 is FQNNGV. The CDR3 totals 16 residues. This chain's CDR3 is CASSLPVPGGANVLTF. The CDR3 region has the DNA TGTGCCAGCAGCCTCCCTGTCCCGGGAGGGGCCAACGTCCTGACTTTC.

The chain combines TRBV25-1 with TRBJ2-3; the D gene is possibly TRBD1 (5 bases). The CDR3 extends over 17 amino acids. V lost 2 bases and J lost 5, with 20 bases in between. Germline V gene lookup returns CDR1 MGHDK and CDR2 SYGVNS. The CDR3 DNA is TGTGCCAGCAGTGAAGACCAGGATCTAAAAACAGGAGATACGCAGTATTTT. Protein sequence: CASSEDQDLKTGDTQYF.

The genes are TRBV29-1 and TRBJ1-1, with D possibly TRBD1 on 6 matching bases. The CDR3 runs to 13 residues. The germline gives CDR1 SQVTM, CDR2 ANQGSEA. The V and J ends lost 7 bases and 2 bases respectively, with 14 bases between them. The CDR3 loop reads CSAATGTNTEAFF. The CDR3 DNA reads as TGCAGCGCCGCTACAGGGACCAACACTGAAGCTTTCTTT.

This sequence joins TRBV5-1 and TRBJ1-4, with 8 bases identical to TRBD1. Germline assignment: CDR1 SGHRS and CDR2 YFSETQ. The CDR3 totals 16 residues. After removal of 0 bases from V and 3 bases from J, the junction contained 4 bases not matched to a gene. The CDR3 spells CASSLGQGASNEKLFF. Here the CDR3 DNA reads TGCGCCAGCAGCTTGGGGCAGGGGGCGTCTAATGAAAAACTGTTTTTT.

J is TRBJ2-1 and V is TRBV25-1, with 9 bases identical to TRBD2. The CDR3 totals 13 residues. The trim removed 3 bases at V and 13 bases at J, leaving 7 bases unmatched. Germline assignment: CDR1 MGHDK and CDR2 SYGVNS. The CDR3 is CASSELGAGGQFF. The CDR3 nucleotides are TGTGCCAGCAGTGAGTTGGGAGCGGGGGGACAGTTCTTC.

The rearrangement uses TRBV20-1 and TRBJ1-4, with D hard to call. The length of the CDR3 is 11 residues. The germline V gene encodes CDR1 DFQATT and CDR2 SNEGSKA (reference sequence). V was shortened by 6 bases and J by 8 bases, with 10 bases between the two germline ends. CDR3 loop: CSAGWEEKLFF. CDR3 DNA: TGCAGTGCAGGGTGGGAAGAAAAACTGTTTTTT.

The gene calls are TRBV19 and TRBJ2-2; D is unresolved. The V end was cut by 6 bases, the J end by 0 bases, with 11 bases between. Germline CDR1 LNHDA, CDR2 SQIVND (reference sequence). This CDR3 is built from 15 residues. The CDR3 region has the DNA TGTGCCAGTAGGTCGATGGCTTCGAACACCGGGGAGCTGTTTTTT. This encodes CASRSMASNTGELFF.

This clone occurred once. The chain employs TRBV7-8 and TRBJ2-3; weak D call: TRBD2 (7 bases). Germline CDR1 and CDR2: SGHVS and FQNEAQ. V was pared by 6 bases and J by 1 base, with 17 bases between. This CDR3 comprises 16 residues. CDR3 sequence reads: CASSWGRGFRTDTQYF. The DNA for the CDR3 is TGTGCCAGCAGTTGGGGGCGGGGGTTCCGCACAGATACGCAGTATTTT.

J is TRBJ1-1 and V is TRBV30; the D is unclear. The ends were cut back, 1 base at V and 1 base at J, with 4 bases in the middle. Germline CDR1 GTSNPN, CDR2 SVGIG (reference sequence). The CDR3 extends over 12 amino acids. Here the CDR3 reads CAWSDGNTEAFF. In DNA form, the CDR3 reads TGTGCCTGGAGTGATGGGAACACTGAAGCTTTCTTT. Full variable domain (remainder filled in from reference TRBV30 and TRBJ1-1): SQTIHQWPATLVQPVGSPLSLECTVEGTSNPNLYWYRQAAGRGLQLLFYSVGIGQISSEVPQNLSASRPQDRQFILSSKKLLLSDSGFYLCAWSDGNTEAFFGQGTRLTVV.

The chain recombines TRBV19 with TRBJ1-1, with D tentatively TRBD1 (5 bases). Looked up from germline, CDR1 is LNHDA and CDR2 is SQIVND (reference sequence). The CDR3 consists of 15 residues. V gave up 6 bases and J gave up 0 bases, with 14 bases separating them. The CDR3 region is CASRWQGVLNTEAFF. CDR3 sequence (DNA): TGTGCCAGTAGGTGGCAGGGAGTTTTGAACACTGAAGCTTTCTTT.

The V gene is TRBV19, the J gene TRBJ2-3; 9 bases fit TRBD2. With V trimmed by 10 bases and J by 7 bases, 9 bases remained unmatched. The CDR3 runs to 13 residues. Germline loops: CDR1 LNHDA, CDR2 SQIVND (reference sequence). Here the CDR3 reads CATQREVTHTQYF. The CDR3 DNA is TGTGCCACTCAGCGGGAGGTGACCCATACGCAGTATTTT.

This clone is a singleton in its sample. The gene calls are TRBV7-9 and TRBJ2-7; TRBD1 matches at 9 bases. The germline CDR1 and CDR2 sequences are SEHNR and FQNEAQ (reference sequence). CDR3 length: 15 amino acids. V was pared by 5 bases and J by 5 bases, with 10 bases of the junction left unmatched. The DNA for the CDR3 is TGTGCCAGCAGCCAAAAACAGGGGGCAAAGGACGAGCAGTACTTC. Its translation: CASSQKQGAKDEQYF.

CDR3 sequence: CASSELAGGHEQYF. The DNA for the CDR3 is TGTGCCAGCAGTGAACTAGCGGGGGGGCACGAGCAGTACTTC. The chain is built from TRBV6-1 and TRBJ2-7; TRBD2 agrees at 12 bases. Per germline, CDR1 MNHNS and CDR2 SASEGT. The CDR3 runs to 14 residues. Trimming took 2 bases from V and 5 from J; bases not matched to a gene: 1.

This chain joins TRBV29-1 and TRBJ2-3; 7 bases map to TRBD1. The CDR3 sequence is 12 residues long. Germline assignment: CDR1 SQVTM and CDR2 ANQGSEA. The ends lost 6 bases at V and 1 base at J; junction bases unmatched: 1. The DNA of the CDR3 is TGCAGCGTGGGGACAGGCACAGATACGCAGTATTTT. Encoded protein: CSVGTGTDTQYF.

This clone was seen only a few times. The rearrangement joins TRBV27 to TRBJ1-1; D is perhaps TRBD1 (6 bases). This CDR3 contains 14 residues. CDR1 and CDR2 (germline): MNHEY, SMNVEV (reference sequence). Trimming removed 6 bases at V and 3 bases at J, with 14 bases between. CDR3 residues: CASRFSGGYTEAFF. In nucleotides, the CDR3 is TGTGCCAGCAGATTCTCGGGGGGCTACACTGAAGCTTTCTTT.

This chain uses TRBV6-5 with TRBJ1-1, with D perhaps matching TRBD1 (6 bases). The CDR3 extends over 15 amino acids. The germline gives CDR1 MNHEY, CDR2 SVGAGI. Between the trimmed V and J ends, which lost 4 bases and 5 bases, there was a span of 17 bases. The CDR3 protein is CASSSHRARVTEAFF. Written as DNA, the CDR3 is TGTGCCAGCAGTTCCCACAGGGCCCGGGTAACTGAAGCTTTCTTT.

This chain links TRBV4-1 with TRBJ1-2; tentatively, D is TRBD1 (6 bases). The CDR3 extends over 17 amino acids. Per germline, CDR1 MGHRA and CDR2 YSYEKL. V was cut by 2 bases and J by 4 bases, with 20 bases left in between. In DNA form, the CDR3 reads TGCGCCAGCAGCCAACGACAGGTGGGAGGGTACGGCTATGGCTACACCTTC. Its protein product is CASSQRQVGGYGYGYTF.

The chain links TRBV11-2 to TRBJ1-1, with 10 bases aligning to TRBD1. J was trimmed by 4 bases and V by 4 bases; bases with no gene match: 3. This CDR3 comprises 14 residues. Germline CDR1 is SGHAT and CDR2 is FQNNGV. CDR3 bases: TGTGCCAGCAGCTCCCGGACAGGGGGCACTGAAGCTTTCTTT. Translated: CASSSRTGGTEAFF.

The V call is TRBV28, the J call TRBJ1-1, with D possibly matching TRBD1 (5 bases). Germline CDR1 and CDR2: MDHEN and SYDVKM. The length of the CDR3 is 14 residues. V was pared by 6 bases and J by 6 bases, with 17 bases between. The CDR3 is CASRGTPTDPEAFF. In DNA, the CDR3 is TGTGCCAGCAGGGGGACCCCGACGGATCCTGAAGCTTTCTTT.

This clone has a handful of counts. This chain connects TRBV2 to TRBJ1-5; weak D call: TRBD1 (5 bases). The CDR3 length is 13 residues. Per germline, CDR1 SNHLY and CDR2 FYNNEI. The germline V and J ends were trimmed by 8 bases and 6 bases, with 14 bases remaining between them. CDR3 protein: CASHSGGGQPQHF. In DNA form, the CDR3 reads TGTGCCAGCCATTCGGGGGGAGGTCAGCCCCAGCATTTT. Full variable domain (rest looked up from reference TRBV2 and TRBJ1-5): EPEVTQTPSHQVTQMGQEVILRCVPISNHLYFYWYRQILGQKVEFLVSFYNNEISEKSEIFDDQFSVERPDGSNFTLKIRSTKLEDSAMYFCASHSGGGQPQHFGDGTRLSIL.

The CDR3 here is CASSLEGGLRYEQYF. CDR3 nucleotide sequence: TGTGCCAGCAGTCTCGAGGGAGGACTTCGCTACGAGCAGTACTTC. The V and J genes are TRBV6-5 and TRBJ2-7; D perhaps matches TRBD2 (6 bases). Trimming took off 5 bases at V and 3 bases at J, with 17 bases between the two ends. The CDR3 covers 15 residues. Germline CDR1 MNHEY, CDR2 SVGAGI.

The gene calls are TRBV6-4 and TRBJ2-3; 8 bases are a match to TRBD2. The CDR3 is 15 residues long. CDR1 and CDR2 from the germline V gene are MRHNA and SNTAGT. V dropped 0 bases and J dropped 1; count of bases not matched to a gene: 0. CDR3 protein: CASSDSSGGTDTQYF. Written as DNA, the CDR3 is TGTGCCAGCAGTGACTCTAGCGGGGGCACAGATACGCAGTATTTT.

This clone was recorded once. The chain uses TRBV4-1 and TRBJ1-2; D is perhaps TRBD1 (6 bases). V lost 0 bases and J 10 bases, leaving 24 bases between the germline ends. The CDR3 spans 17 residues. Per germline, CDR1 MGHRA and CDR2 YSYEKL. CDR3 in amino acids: CASSQDGLGQPQGTYTF. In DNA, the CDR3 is TGCGCCAGCAGCCAAGATGGTTTGGGACAACCCCAAGGGACCTACACCTTC.

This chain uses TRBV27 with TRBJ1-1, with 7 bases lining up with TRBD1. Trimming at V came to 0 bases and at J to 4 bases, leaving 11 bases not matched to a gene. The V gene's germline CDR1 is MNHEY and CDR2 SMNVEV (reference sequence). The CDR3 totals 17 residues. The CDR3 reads CASSLSRGGGYGTEAFF. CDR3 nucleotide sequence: TGTGCCAGCAGTTTATCGCGGGGAGGGGGCTATGGCACTGAAGCTTTCTTT.

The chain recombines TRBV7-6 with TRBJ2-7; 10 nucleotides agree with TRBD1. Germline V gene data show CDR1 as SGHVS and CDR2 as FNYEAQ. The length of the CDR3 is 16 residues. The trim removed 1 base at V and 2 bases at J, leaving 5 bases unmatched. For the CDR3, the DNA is TGTGCCAGCAGCTTAGGGGGACAGGGGCCGCCCTACGAGCAGTACTTC. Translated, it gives CASSLGGQGPPYEQYF. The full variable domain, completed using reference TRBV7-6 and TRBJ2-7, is GAGVSQSPRYKVTKRGQDVALRCDPISGHVSLYWYRQALGQGPEFLTYFNYEAQQDKSGLPNDRFSAERPEGSISTLTIQRTEQRDSAMYRCASSLGGQGPPYEQYFGPGTRLTVT.

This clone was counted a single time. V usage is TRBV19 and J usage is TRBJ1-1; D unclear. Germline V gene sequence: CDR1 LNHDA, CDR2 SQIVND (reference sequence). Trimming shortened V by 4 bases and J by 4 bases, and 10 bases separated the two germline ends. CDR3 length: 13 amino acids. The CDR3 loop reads CASSTTPATEAFF. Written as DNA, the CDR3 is TGTGCCAGTAGTACGACACCGGCCACTGAAGCTTTCTTT.

The CDR3 sequence: CASSLTGINQPQHF. The CDR3 coding sequence is TGCGCCAGCAGCCTGACAGGGATCAACCAGCCCCAGCATTTT. The rearrangement joins TRBV4-1 to TRBJ1-5; 7 bases line up with TRBD1. The CDR3 sequence is 14 residues long. The V segment lost 4 bases and the J segment 7 bases; nucleotides outside the gene matches: 7. The germline CDR1 and CDR2 sequences are MGHRA and YSYEKL.